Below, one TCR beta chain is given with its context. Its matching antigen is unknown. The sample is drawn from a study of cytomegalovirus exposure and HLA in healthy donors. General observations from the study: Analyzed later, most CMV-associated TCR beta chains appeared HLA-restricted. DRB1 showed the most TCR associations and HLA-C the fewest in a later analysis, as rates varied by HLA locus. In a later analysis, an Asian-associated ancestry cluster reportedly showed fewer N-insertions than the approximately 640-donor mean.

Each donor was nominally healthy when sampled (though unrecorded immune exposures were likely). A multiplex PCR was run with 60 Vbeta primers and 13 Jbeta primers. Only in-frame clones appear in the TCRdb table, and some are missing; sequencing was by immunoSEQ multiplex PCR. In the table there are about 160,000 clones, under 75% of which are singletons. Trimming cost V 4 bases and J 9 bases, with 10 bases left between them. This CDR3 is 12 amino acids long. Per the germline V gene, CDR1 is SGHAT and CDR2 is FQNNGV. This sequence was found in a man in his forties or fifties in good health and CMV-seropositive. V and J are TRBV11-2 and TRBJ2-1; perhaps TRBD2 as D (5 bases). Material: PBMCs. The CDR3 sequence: CASSYSGGEQFF. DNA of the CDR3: TGTGCCAGCAGCTACAGCGGCGGTGAGCAGTTCTTC.